This TCR beta chain emerged from a study of cytomegalovirus exposure and HLA in healthy donors. The CDR3 totals 17 residues. Germline CDR1 reads LNHDA; CDR2 reads SQIVND (reference sequence). The junction had 16 bases not matched to a gene; V was cut back by 6 bases and J by 7 bases. The primer mix had 60 Vbeta and 13 Jbeta primers. Libraries were prepared by immunoSEQ multiplex PCR; TCRdb keeps only in-frame clonotypes and omits some of them. The top ten clones hold 1.6% of a sample with around 200,000 clones, around 83% of them seen once. This sequence was found in a man between 45 and 60 years old in good health and CMV-seronegative. This chain joins TRBV19 and TRBJ2-1; 9 positions match TRBD2. Source material: PBMCs. As DNA, the CDR3 is TGTGCCAGTAGGAGAGCCCACTTAGCGGGAGTCTGGAATGAGCAGTTCTTC. Encoded protein: CASRRAHLAGVWNEQFF. Drawing the rest from reference TRBV19 and TRBJ2-1, the complete variable domain is DGGITQSPKYLFRKEGQNVTLSCEQNLNHDAMYWYRQDPGQGLRLIYYSQIVNDFQKGDIAEGYSVSREKKESFPLTVTSAQKNPTAFYLCASRRAHLAGVWNEQFFGPGTRLTVL.